Following are 19 T cell receptor beta chains from one sample sequenced in a study of cytomegalovirus exposure and HLA in healthy donors. PCR amplification relied on 60 Vbeta primers (plus 13 Jbeta primers). Generated by immunoSEQ multiplex PCR, the TCRdb table keeps only in-frame clones and is missing some. Among some 200,000 clones, roughly 79% were seen once, and the ten largest hold approximately 2%. Sequenced sample: PBMCs. All receptors derive from a woman aged 25 to 45 in good health and CMV-seropositive.

A note on this clone: The identical CDR3 is also encoded by other nucleotide sequences in the sample. The J gene is TRBJ1-4, the V gene TRBV7-2; D ambiguous. The V end lost 0 bases, the J end lost 2 bases, and 7 bases lay between the germline ends. Germline V gene data show CDR1 as SGHTA and CDR2 as FQGNSA. The CDR3 has 15 residues. CDR3 coding DNA: TGTGCCAGCAGCTTAGCCGGAGGGACTAATGAAAAACTGTTTTTT. It yields the protein CASSLAGGTNEKLFF.

The genes are TRBV5-5 and TRBJ2-6, with unresolved D. Looked up from germline, CDR1 is SGHKS and CDR2 is YYEKEE (reference sequence). The V end lost 1 base, the J end lost 3 bases, and 11 bases lay between the germline ends. The CDR3 runs 16 residues. CDR3 DNA: TGTGCCAGCAGCTTGAGAACAGCCCTTGGGGCCAACGTCCTGACTTTC. Translating gives CASSLRTALGANVLTF.

The chain has TRBV29-1 and TRBJ1-5; TRBD1 aligns across 7 bases. CDR1 is SQVTM and CDR2 is ANQGSEA in the germline V gene. Unmatched junction bases numbered 4, after V lost 5 bases and J lost 3 bases. This CDR3 comprises 13 residues. CDR3 bases: TGCAGCGTTTTAGACAGGGACAATCAGCCCCAGCATTTT. It specifies CSVLDRDNQPQHF.

The V gene is TRBV5-8, the J gene TRBJ1-1, with TRBD1 matching 7 bases. J was trimmed by 1 base and V by 2 bases; bases with no gene match: 11. Per germline, CDR1 SGHTS and CDR2 YDEGEE. The CDR3 contains 17 residues. The DNA of the CDR3 is TGTGCCAGCAGCTTCCCCAAGACAGGGCTATGGAACACTGAAGCTTTCTTT. It translates to CASSFPKTGLWNTEAFF.

The rearrangement joins TRBV7-9 to TRBJ1-1; 7 nucleotides align to TRBD1. This CDR3 has 19 residues. Germline CDR1 SEHNR, CDR2 FQNEAQ (reference sequence). With 1 base clipped from V and 1 base from J, the junction kept 15 bases outside the gene matches. CDR3 in amino acids: CASSLVAGGRNKRNTEAFF. As DNA, the CDR3 is TGTGCCAGCAGCTTAGTCGCAGGGGGGAGAAACAAGCGGAACACTGAAGCTTTCTTT.

J is TRBJ2-1 and V is TRBV9; 7 nucleotides match TRBD2. This CDR3 region has 13 residues. With V trimmed by 7 bases and J by 7 bases, 8 bases remained unmatched. Germline CDR1 reads SGDLS; CDR2 reads YYNGEE. As DNA, the CDR3 is TGTGCCAGCTCCCTGGCGGGGGTGAATGAGCAGTTCTTC. This sequence encodes CASSLAGVNEQFF.

V usage is TRBV4-3 and J usage is TRBJ1-2; D unresolved. Germline lookup yields CDR1 LGHNA and CDR2 YSLEER. V was clipped by 1 base and J by 7 bases, with 10 bases between them. This CDR3 has 13 amino acids. CDR3 DNA sequence: TGCGCCAGCAGCCAAGCTACAGAGATTGGCTACACCTTC. Protein product: CASSQATEIGYTF.

CDR3 sequence (DNA): TGTGCCAGTAGTACCCGGACAGGGTTGGGCGAGCAGTACTTC. Its protein product is CASSTRTGLGEQYF. V and J are TRBV19 and TRBJ2-7, with 8 bases that match TRBD1. This CDR3 contains 14 residues. Looked up from germline, CDR1 is LNHDA and CDR2 is SQIVND (reference sequence). The V gene end was trimmed by 4 bases and the J gene end by 6 bases; junction bases not matched to a gene: 8.

This rearrangement joins TRBV30 to TRBJ1-1; unclear D gene. Per the germline V gene, CDR1 is GTSNPN and CDR2 is SVGIG (reference sequence). The V end lost 3 bases, the J end lost 1 base, and 15 bases lay between the germline ends. This CDR3 comprises 15 residues. The chain's CDR3 is CAWRVQAQWNTEAFF. The CDR3 nucleotides read TGTGCCTGGAGAGTCCAGGCGCAATGGAACACTGAAGCTTTCTTT.

This clone was counted a single time. The V call is TRBV6-1, the J call TRBJ2-7; 10 nucleotides match TRBD2. CDR3 length equals 15 residues. J was trimmed by 0 bases and V by 7 bases; bases with no gene match: 6. Germline CDR1 reads MNHNS; CDR2 reads SASEGT. The CDR3, as DNA: TGTGCCAGCACCACCTCTAGCGGGAGCTCCTACGAGCAGTACTTC. Translating it yields CASTTSSGSSYEQYF.

The CDR3 DNA reads as TGTGCCAGCAGCTTACTTGCGGGACAGGGCCAAGAGACCCAGTACTTC. Its translation: CASSLLAGQGQETQYF. The V gene is TRBV7-2, the J gene TRBJ2-5; 9 positions match TRBD1. Germline lookup yields CDR1 SGHTA and CDR2 FQGNSA. V lost 2 bases and J lost 1; bases outside the gene matches: 5. The CDR3 has 16 amino acids.

This clone was detected only a few times. The chain couples TRBV7-2 to TRBJ1-5; D gene unclear. Germline values: CDR1 SGHTA, CDR2 FQGNSA. CDR3 size: 15 residues. Trimming stripped 4 bases from V and 6 bases from J, with 16 bases between. The chain's CDR3 is CASSSQRGIVQPQHF. DNA of the CDR3: TGTGCCAGCAGCTCCCAACGAGGGATTGTTCAGCCCCAGCATTTT.

V and J are TRBV19 and TRBJ2-1; 8 positions agree with TRBD1. This CDR3 comprises 15 residues. Germline loops: CDR1 LNHDA, CDR2 SQIVND (reference sequence). The V and J ends lost 1 base and 8 bases, in that order; junction bases with no gene match: 7. DNA of the CDR3: TGTGCCAGTAGTATAGCTGACAGGGGTGGCGATGAGCAGTTCTTC. It yields the protein CASSIADRGGDEQFF.

V gene TRBV6-6 combines with J gene TRBJ1-5, with D perhaps matching TRBD1 (6 bases). V was shortened by 4 bases and J by 0 bases, with 13 bases between the two germline ends. The V gene's germline CDR1 is MNHNY and CDR2 SVGAGI (reference sequence). The CDR3 contains 16 residues. The CDR3 sequence: CASSSWTDYSNQPQHF. The CDR3 nucleotides read TGTGCCAGCAGTTCCTGGACAGATTATAGCAATCAGCCCCAGCATTTT.

This chain joins TRBV27 and TRBJ2-5, with TRBD2 identical over 10 bases. Losses at the gene ends were 6 bases for V and 2 bases for J; bases not matched to a gene: 6. The CDR3 runs 15 residues. The germline CDR1 and CDR2 sequences are MNHEY and SMNVEV (reference sequence). Written as DNA, the CDR3 is TGTGCCAGCAGGGGGAGGACTAGCGGTCAAGAGACCCAGTACTTC. This translates into CASRGRTSGQETQYF.

The gene calls are TRBV13 and TRBJ2-2, with D possibly TRBD2 on 6 matching bases. Trimming removed 6 bases from V and 4 bases from J, with 15 bases in between. This CDR3 is built from 15 residues. Germline CDR1 is PRHDT and CDR2 is FYEKMQ (reference sequence). CDR3 bases: TGTGCCAGCAGACCCCTAGCGAGTAGCACCGGGGAGCTGTTTTTT. Its translation is CASRPLASSTGELFF.

The chain employs TRBV9 and TRBJ2-3; D gene unclear. Deletions cut 0 bases from V and 5 bases from J, with 7 bases between. The CDR3 is 13 amino acids. The V gene's germline CDR1 is SGDLS and CDR2 YYNGEE. In nucleotides, the CDR3 is TGTGCCAGCAGCGTAGAATTCGGAGATACGCAGTATTTT. It specifies CASSVEFGDTQYF.

This clone was found once. The chain joins TRBV5-1 to TRBJ2-6; the D is unclear. The CDR3 sequence is 16 residues long. The V gene lost 1 base and the J gene lost 0 bases, with 8 bases spanning the gap. From germline, CDR1 is SGHRS and CDR2 YFSETQ. CDR3 sequence reads: CASSLTAVSGANVLTF. Here the CDR3 DNA reads TGCGCCAGCAGCTTGACTGCTGTCTCTGGGGCCAACGTCCTGACTTTC.

V gene TRBV19 combines with J gene TRBJ2-5; TRBD1 is a possible D gene (6 bases). Germline CDR1 and CDR2: LNHDA and SQIVND (reference sequence). There are 16 residues in the CDR3. V gave up 6 bases and J gave up 6 bases, with 23 bases separating them. The CDR3: CASRPDGQGSGKTQYF. The CDR3 DNA is TGTGCCAGTAGACCGGACGGGCAGGGGAGTGGAAAGACCCAGTACTTC.